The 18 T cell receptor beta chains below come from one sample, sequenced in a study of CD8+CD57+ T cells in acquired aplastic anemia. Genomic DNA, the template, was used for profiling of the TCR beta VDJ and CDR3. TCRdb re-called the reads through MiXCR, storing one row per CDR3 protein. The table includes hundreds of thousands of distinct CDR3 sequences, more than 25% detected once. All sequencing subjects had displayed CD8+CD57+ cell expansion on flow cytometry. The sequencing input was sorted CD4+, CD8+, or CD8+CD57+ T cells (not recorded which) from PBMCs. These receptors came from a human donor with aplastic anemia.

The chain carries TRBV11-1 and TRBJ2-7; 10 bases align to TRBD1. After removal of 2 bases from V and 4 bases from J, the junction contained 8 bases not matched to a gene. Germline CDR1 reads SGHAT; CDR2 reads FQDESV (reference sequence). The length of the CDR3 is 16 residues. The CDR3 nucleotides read TGTGCCAGCAGCTTACCCGGACAGGGGGACTTTTACGAGCAGTACTTC. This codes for CASSLPGQGDFYEQYF.

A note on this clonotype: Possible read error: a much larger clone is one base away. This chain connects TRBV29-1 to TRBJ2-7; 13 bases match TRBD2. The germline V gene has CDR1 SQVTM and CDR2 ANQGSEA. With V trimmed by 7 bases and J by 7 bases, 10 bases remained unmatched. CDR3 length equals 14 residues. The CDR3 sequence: CSGRLAGGNNEQYF. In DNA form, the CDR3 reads TGCAGCGGGAGACTAGCGGGGGGTAACAATGAGCAGTACTTC.

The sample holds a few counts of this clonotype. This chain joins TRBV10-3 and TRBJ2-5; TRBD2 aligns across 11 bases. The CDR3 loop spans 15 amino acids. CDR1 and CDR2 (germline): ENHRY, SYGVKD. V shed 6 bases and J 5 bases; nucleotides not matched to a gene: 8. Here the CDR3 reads CAISSTSGMSETQYF. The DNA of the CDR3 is TGTGCCATCAGCTCGACTAGCGGGATGAGCGAGACCCAGTACTTC.

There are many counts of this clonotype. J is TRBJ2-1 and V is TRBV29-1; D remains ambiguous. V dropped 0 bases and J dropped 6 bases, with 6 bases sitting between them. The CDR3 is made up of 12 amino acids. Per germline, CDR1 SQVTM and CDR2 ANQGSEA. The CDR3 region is CSVEEVANEQFF. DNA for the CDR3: TGCAGCGTTGAAGAAGTCGCCAATGAGCAGTTCTTC.

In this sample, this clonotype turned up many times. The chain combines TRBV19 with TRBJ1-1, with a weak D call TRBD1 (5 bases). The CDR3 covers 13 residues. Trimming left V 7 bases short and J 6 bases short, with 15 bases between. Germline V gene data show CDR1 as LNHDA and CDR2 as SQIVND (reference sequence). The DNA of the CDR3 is TGTGCCAGTACAGGGTGGAGCGGCGCTGAAGCTTTCTTT. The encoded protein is CASTGWSGAEAFF.

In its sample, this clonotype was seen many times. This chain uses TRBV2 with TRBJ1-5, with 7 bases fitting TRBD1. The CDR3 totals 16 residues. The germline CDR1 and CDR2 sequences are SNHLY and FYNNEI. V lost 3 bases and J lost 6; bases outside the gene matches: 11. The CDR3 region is CASSEGGATGTQPQHF. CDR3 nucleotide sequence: TGTGCCAGCAGTGAGGGGGGGGCGACAGGGACTCAGCCCCAGCATTTT.

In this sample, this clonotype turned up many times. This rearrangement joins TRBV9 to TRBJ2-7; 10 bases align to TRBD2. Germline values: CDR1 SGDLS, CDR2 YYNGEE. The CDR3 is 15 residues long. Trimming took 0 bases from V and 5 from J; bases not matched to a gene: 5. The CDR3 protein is CASSVDSGGWNEQYF. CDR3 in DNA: TGTGCCAGCAGCGTAGATAGCGGGGGGTGGAACGAGCAGTACTTC. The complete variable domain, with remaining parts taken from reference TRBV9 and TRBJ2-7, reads DSGVTQTPKHLITATGQRVTLRCSPRSGDLSVYWYQQSLDQGLQFLIQYYNGEERAKGNILERFSAQQFPDLHSELNLSSLELGDSALYFCASSVDSGGWNEQYFGPGTRLTVT.

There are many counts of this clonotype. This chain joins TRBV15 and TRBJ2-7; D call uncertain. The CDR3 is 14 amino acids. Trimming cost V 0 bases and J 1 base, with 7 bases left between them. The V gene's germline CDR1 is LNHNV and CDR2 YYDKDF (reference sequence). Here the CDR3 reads CATSRDLKSYEQYF. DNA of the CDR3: TGTGCCACCAGCAGAGATCTGAAATCCTACGAGCAGTACTTC. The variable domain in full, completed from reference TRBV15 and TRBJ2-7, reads DAMVIQNPRYQVTQFGKPVTLSCSQTLNHNVMYWYQQKSSQAPKLLFHYYDKDFNNEADTPDNFQSRRPNTSFCFLDIRSPGLGDTAMYLCATSRDLKSYEQYFGPGTRLTVT.

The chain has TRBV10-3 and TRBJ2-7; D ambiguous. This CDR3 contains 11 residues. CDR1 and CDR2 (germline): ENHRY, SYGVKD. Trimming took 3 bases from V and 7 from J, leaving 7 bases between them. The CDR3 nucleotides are TGTGCCATCAGTGACGTAGGGGAGCAGTACTTC. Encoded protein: CAISDVGEQYF.

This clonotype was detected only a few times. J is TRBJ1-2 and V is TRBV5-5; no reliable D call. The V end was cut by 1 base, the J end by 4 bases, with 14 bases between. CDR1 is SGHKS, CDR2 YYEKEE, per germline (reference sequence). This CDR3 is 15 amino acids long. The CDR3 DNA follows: TGTGCCAGCAGCTTGACCGGCGACGGGTCCTATGGCTACACCTTC. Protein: CASSLTGDGSYGYTF.

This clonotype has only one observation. The CDR3 here is CATSSVLARGSLYEQYF. The CDR3 coding sequence is TGTGCCACCAGCAGCGTGTTGGCCAGGGGGTCCCTCTACGAGCAGTACTTC. The chain is built from TRBV15 and TRBJ2-7; 7 bases align to TRBD1. The CDR3 has 17 residues. J gave up 3 bases and V 3 bases, and 14 bases lay outside the gene matches. From germline, CDR1 is LNHNV and CDR2 YYDKDF (reference sequence). Looking up the rest from reference TRBV15 and TRBJ2-7 gives the full variable domain: DAMVIQNPRYQVTQFGKPVTLSCSQTLNHNVMYWYQQKSSQAPKLLFHYYDKDFNNEADTPDNFQSRRPNTSFCFLDIRSPGLGDTAMYLCATSSVLARGSLYEQYFGPGTRLTVT.

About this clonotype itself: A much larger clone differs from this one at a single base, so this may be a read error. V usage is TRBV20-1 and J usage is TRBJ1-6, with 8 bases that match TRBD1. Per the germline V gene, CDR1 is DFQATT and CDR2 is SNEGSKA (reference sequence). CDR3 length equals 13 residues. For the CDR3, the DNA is TGCAGTGCTACAGGGGGCTATAATCCACCCCTCCACTTT. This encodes CSATGGYNPPLHF.

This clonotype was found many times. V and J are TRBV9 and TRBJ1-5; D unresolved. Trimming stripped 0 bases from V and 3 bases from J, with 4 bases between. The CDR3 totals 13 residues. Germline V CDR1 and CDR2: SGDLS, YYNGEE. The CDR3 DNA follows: TGTGCCAGCAGCGTAGCGAACAATCAGCCCCAGCATTTT. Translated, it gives CASSVANNQPQHF.

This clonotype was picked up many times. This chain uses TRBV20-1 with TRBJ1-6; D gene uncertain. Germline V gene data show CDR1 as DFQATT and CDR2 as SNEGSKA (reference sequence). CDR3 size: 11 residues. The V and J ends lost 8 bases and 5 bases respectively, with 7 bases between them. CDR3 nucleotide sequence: TGCAGTCCCGGGGATAATTCACCCCTCCACTTT. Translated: CSPGDNSPLHF.

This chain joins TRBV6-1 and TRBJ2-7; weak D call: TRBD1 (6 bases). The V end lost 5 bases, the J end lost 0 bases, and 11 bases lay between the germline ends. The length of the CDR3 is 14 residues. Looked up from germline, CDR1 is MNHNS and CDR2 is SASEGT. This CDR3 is CASSTGIGSYEQYF. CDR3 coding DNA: TGTGCCAGCAGTACAGGGATAGGCTCCTACGAGCAGTACTTC.

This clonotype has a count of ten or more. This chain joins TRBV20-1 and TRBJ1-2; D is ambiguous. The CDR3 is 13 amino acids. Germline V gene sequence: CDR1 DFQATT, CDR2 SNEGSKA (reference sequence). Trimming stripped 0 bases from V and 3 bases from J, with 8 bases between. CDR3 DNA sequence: TGCAGTGCTAGAGATCAGGCTGACTATGGCTACACCTTC. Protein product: CSARDQADYGYTF.

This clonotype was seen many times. CDR3 sequence reads: CASSEAYTEAFF. The CDR3, as DNA: TGTGCCAGCAGTGAAGCTTACACTGAAGCTTTCTTT. V is TRBV25-1 and J is TRBJ1-1; D not resolved. V dropped 2 bases and J dropped 3 bases, with 4 bases sitting between them. Germline V CDR1 and CDR2: MGHDK, SYGVNS. CDR3 size: 12 residues.

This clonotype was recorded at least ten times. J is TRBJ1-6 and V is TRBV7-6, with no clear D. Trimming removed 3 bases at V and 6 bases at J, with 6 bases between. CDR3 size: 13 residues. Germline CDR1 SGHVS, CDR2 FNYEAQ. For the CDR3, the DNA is TGTGCCAGCAGCTTGAACGGTAATTCACCCCTCCACTTT. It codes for CASSLNGNSPLHF. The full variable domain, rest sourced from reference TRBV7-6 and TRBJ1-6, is GAGVSQSPRYKVTKRGQDVALRCDPISGHVSLYWYRQALGQGPEFLTYFNYEAQQDKSGLPNDRFSAERPEGSISTLTIQRTEQRDSAMYRCASSLNGNSPLHFGNGTRLTVT.